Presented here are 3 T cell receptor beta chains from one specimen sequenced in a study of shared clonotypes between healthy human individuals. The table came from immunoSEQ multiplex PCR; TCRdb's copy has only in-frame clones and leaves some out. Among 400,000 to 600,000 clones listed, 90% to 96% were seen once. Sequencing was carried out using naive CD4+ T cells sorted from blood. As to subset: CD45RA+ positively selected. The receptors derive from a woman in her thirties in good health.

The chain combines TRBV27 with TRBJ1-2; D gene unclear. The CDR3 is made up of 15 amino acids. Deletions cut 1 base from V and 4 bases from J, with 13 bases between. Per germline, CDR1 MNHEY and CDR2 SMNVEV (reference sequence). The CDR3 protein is CASSLLSGSRYGYTF. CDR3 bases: TGTGCCAGCAGTTTATTGTCGGGGTCCCGCTATGGCTACACCTTC.

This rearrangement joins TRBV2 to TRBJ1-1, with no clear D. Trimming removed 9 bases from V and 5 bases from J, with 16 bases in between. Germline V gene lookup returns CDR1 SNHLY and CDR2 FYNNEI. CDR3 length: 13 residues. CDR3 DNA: TGTGCCAGGACGGAGCTAGACGGGACTGAAGCTTTCTTT. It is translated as CARTELDGTEAFF.

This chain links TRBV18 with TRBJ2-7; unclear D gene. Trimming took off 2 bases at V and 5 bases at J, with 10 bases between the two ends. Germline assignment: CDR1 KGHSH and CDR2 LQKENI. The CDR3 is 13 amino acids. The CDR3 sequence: CASSPGQFDEQYF. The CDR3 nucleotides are TGTGCCAGCTCACCAGGGCAGTTCGACGAGCAGTACTTC.